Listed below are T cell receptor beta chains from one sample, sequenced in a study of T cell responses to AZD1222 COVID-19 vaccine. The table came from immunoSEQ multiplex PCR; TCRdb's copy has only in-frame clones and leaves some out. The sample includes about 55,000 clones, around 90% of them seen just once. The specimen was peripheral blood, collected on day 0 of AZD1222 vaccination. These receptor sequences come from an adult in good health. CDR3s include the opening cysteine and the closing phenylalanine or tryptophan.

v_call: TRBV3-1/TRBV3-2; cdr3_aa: CASAKGQGNSPLHF
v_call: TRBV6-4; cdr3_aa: CASSVLAGENNEQFF
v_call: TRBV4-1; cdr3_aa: CASSQGLQETQYF
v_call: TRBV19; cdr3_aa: CASSDRVPPEAFF
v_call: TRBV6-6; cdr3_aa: CASSPLRTSGGTDTQYF
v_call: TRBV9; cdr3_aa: CASSVARGSYNEQFF
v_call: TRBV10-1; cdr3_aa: CASSDGTGTGELFF
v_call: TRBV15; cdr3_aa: CATSRDATGGYEQYF
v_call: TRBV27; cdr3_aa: CASSPYPDSYEQYF
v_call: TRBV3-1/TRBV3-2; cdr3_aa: CASSQDLAKNIQYF
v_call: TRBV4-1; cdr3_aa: CASGPDQDRATYEQYF
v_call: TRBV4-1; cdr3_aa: CASSPTGSSGANVLTF
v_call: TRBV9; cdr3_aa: CASSVGSGQGNGYTF
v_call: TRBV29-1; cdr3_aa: CSAEDRMSSYNEQFF
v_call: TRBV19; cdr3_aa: CASSIGQGGVYEQYF
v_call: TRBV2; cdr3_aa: CASSNRDRVYGYTF
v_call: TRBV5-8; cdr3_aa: CASSLSTTSTDTQYF
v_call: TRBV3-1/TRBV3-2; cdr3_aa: CASSPSGGLRTDTQYF
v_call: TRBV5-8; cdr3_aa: CASSFGQVAKNIQYF
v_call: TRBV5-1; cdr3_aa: CASSLDRGFDEQYF
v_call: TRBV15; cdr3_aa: CATSRYGAPGLDTIYF
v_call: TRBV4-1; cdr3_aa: CASSQEGLNTGELFF
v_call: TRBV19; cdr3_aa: CATHDRGANTGELFF
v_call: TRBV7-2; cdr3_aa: CASSSPPGEQFF
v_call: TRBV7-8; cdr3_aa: CASSLQVLGSQYF
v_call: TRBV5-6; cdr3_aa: CASSWDTTNTGELFF
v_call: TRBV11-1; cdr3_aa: CASSLSTGGRNTEAFF
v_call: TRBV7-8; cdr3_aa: CASSRGDKAKRYNEQFF
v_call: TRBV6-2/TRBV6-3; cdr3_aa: CASSYHWTSGNNEQFF
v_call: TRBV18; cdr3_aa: CASSPADREGEKLFF
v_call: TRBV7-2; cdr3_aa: CASSLKAGGGADTQYF
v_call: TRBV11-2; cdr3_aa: CASSFGTISYEQYF